This T cell receptor beta chain comes out of a study of T cell responses to AZD1222 COVID-19 vaccine. The study's findings and limits: Spike-specific TCR breadth and depth both grew after two AZD1222 doses. Seropositive status at baseline applied to only a handful of AZD1222 recipients. There were mostly white British donors and more females than males, and clonal diversity was possibly underestimated. Regions 160-218 and 743-854 dominated among vaccine-associated CD4 TCRs spanning spike.

Generated by immunoSEQ multiplex PCR, the TCRdb table keeps only in-frame clones and is missing some. The sample includes 80,000 to 95,000 clones, 90% of them seen just once. Note on this clone: The antigen is unknown.

Germline loops: CDR1 LGHDT, CDR2 YNNKEL (reference sequence). The CDR3 consists of 14 residues. V lost 1 base and J 7 bases, leaving 11 bases between the germline ends. The starting material was peripheral blood, obtained 28 days after the second AZD1222 dose. The genes are TRBV3-1 (or the pseudogene TRBV3-2) and TRBJ1-3, with D unresolved. The TCR sequence derives from an adult who received the AZD1222 COVID-19 vaccine. The CDR3 region is CASSQGVVRNTIYF. The CDR3 DNA is TGTGCCAGCAGCCAAGGGGTCGTAAGGAACACCATATATTTT.